These 2 T cell receptor beta chains share one sample of origin, sequenced in a study of PD-1 blockade in classical Hodgkin lymphoma. Only in-frame clones appear in the TCRdb table, and some are missing; sequencing was by immunoSEQ multiplex PCR. The profile shows about 110,000 clones, 80% to 90% of them singletons. In every patient, relapse followed autologous stem cell transplantation, while exposure to brentuximab vedotin differed. The sequencing used peripheral blood mononuclear cells (PBMCs), collected before the second cycle of nivolumab. Receptors originate from a human donor with classical Hodgkin lymphoma.

This chain connects TRBV9 to TRBJ2-2; 11 bases are shared with TRBD2. With 3 bases clipped from V and 7 bases from J, the junction kept 11 bases outside the gene matches. Germline CDR1 reads SGDLS; CDR2 reads YYNGEE. The CDR3 is 17 residues long. Here the CDR3 reads CASSAQVAGGVVGELFF. CDR3 DNA sequence: TGTGCCAGCAGCGCTCAAGTAGCGGGAGGGGTGGTCGGGGAGCTGTTTTTT.

This clone was counted once. This rearrangement joins TRBV5-1 to TRBJ2-2; maybe TRBD2 (7 bases). V lost 5 bases and J lost 2, with 19 bases in between. CDR1 is SGHRS and CDR2 is YFSETQ in the germline V gene. This CDR3 spans 17 amino acids. Written as DNA, the CDR3 is TGCGCCAGCAGTAACCAAGGGAGGGGGATAAACACCGGGGAGCTGTTTTTT. Translation gives CASSNQGRGINTGELFF.